A selection of T cell receptor beta chains follows, all from one sample in a study of cytomegalovirus exposure and HLA in healthy donors. Produced via immunoSEQ multiplex PCR; TCRdb's table is partial and in-frame only. The table records approximately 160,000 clones, around 80% of them present only once. The specimen was PBMCs. These TCRs come from a woman in her thirties in good health and CMV-seropositive. Both conserved end residues are part of each CDR3. The order of the fields is J gene, D gene, V gene, clone size, CDR3 protein, CDR3 DNA. A D gene is named only where the DNA matches it firmly. Some rows have no size entry. The others give once, few or many, or a class for an expanded clone.

J gene: TRBJ2-5; D gene: .; V gene: TRBV7-8; clone size: .; CDR3 protein: CASSHNRETQYF; CDR3 DNA: TGTGCCAGCAGCCACAACAGAGAGACCCAGTACTTC
J gene: TRBJ2-1; D gene: .; V gene: TRBV20-1; clone size: .; CDR3 protein: CSASRGNEQFF; CDR3 DNA: TGCAGTGCTAGTCGCGGCAATGAGCAGTTCTTC
J gene: TRBJ2-1; D gene: TRBD1; V gene: TRBV29-1; clone size: .; CDR3 protein: CSVETGGVYNEQFF; CDR3 DNA: TGCAGCGTCGAGACAGGGGGGGTCTACAATGAGCAGTTCTTC
J gene: TRBJ2-2; D gene: TRBD1; V gene: TRBV5-1; clone size: .; CDR3 protein: CASSSGQSLGWELFF; CDR3 DNA: TGCGCCAGCAGCTCGGGACAGAGCCTCGGATGGGAGCTGTTTTTT
J gene: TRBJ2-7; D gene: .; V gene: TRBV11-2; clone size: .; CDR3 protein: CASSFTPDSYEQYF; CDR3 DNA: TGTGCCAGCAGCTTTACCCCCGACTCATACGAGCAGTACTTC
J gene: TRBJ2-3; D gene: TRBD2; V gene: TRBV6-1; clone size: .; CDR3 protein: CASSAGLAADTQYF; CDR3 DNA: TGTGCCAGCAGTGCGGGACTAGCGGCAGATACGCAGTATTTT
J gene: TRBJ2-7; D gene: TRBD1; V gene: TRBV6-5; clone size: .; CDR3 protein: CASYSGTGREQYF; CDR3 DNA: TGTGCCAGCTACTCCGGGACAGGGAGGGAGCAGTACTTC
J gene: TRBJ1-1; D gene: TRBD1; V gene: TRBV12-5; clone size: .; CDR3 protein: CASGAQGPVNTEAFF; CDR3 DNA: TGTGCTAGTGGCGCACAGGGGCCGGTGAACACTGAAGCTTTCTTT
J gene: TRBJ2-6; D gene: .; V gene: TRBV11-2; clone size: .; CDR3 protein: CASSLIEGAANVLTF; CDR3 DNA: TGTGCCAGCAGCTTAATTGAGGGTGCGGCCAACGTCCTGACTTTC
J gene: TRBJ1-1; D gene: .; V gene: TRBV7-9; clone size: .; CDR3 protein: CASSLAQGGNTEAFF; CDR3 DNA: TGTGCCAGCAGCTTAGCGCAGGGCGGGAACACTGAAGCTTTCTTT
J gene: TRBJ2-5; D gene: TRBD2; V gene: TRBV2; clone size: few; CDR3 protein: CASNQREGETQYF; CDR3 DNA: TGTGCCAGCAATCAGCGGGAGGGAGAGACCCAGTACTTC
J gene: TRBJ2-5; D gene: TRBD2; V gene: TRBV6-1; clone size: few; CDR3 protein: CASSGVSGRGQETQYF; CDR3 DNA: TGTGCCAGCAGTGGTGTTAGCGGGAGGGGTCAAGAGACCCAGTACTTC
J gene: TRBJ1-3; D gene: TRBD1; V gene: TRBV10-3; clone size: .; CDR3 protein: CAISADREYTIYF; CDR3 DNA: TGTGCCATCAGTGCCGACAGGGAATACACCATATATTTT
J gene: TRBJ1-5; D gene: .; V gene: TRBV5-5; clone size: once; CDR3 protein: CASSLLQGQPQHF; CDR3 DNA: TGTGCCAGCAGCCTGTTACAGGGCCAGCCCCAGCATTTT
J gene: TRBJ1-2; D gene: .; V gene: TRBV7-3; clone size: .; CDR3 protein: CASSTREGRYGYTF; CDR3 DNA: TGTGCCAGCAGCACCCGAGAGGGCAGGTATGGCTACACCTTC
J gene: TRBJ2-7; D gene: .; V gene: TRBV27; clone size: .; CDR3 protein: CASSLIRTYPYEQYF; CDR3 DNA: TGTGCCAGCAGTTTAATTAGGACATATCCCTACGAGCAGTACTTC
J gene: TRBJ2-1; D gene: TRBD1; V gene: TRBV6-1; clone size: .; CDR3 protein: CASSVERGGFEQFF; CDR3 DNA: TGTGCCAGCAGTGTAGAGCGAGGGGGCTTTGAGCAGTTCTTC
J gene: TRBJ2-3; D gene: .; V gene: TRBV30; clone size: .; CDR3 protein: CASLRGSTDTQYF; CDR3 DNA: TGTGCCTCCCTCCGCGGGAGCACAGATACGCAGTATTTT
J gene: TRBJ2-1; D gene: TRBD2; V gene: TRBV28; clone size: .; CDR3 protein: CASSYPTSGTYNEQFF; CDR3 DNA: TGTGCCAGCAGTTACCCCACTAGCGGGACCTACAATGAGCAGTTCTTC
J gene: TRBJ1-5; D gene: .; V gene: TRBV23-1; clone size: .; CDR3 protein: CASSQSHDRRYSNQPQHF; CDR3 DNA: TGCGCCAGCAGTCAATCCCATGACAGGCGCTATAGCAATCAGCCCCAGCATTTT
J gene: TRBJ1-5; D gene: TRBD1; V gene: TRBV19; clone size: .; CDR3 protein: CASTGTGGGNQPQHF; CDR3 DNA: TGTGCCAGTACCGGGACAGGGGGAGGCAATCAGCCCCAGCATTTT
J gene: TRBJ2-7; D gene: .; V gene: TRBV27; clone size: .; CDR3 protein: CASKASGAPPYEQYF; CDR3 DNA: TGTGCCAGCAAGGCCAGTGGAGCCCCTCCTTACGAGCAGTACTTC
J gene: TRBJ2-7; D gene: TRBD1; V gene: TRBV13; clone size: .; CDR3 protein: CASSLGLGQGAYEQYF; CDR3 DNA: TGTGCCAGCAGCTTAGGTTTGGGACAGGGGGCCTACGAGCAGTACTTC
J gene: TRBJ2-1; D gene: TRBD2; V gene: TRBV4-3; clone size: .; CDR3 protein: CASSQELVAGGGEQFF; CDR3 DNA: TGCGCCAGCAGCCAAGAATTAGTAGCGGGGGGCGGGGAGCAGTTCTTC
J gene: TRBJ2-1; D gene: .; V gene: TRBV4-3; clone size: .; CDR3 protein: CASSQELGHRGEQFF; CDR3 DNA: TGCGCCAGCAGCCAAGAATTGGGTCACCGCGGTGAGCAGTTCTTC
J gene: TRBJ2-7; D gene: .; V gene: TRBV6-5; clone size: .; CDR3 protein: CASNRRGFYEQYF; CDR3 DNA: TGTGCCAGCAATCGCCGGGGGTTTTACGAGCAGTACTTC